This T cell receptor beta chain appears in the sequencing data of a study of OX40 agonist ivuxolimab in advanced cancers. The CDR3 covers 16 residues. Germline V lookup: CDR1 KGHSH, CDR2 LQKENI. V was pared by 0 bases and J by 2 bases, with 13 bases between. Here immunoSEQ multiplex PCR was the method, and the copy in TCRdb shows in-frame clones only, minus some. This sample has more than 65,000 clones, with around 82% found just once. In this sample, this clone turned up a few times. The sequencing used CD4+ or CD8+ T cells sorted from blood, collected in a trial of the OX40 agonist ivuxolimab. The TCR sequence derives from an adult with an advanced solid tumor such as melanoma, head and neck, liver or kidney cancer. V and J are TRBV18 and TRBJ1-1; D may be TRBD1 (5 bases). CDR3 protein: CASSPPVNRRNTEAFF. The CDR3 coding sequence is TGTGCCAGCTCACCACCCGTGAACAGGCGAAACACTGAAGCTTTCTTT.